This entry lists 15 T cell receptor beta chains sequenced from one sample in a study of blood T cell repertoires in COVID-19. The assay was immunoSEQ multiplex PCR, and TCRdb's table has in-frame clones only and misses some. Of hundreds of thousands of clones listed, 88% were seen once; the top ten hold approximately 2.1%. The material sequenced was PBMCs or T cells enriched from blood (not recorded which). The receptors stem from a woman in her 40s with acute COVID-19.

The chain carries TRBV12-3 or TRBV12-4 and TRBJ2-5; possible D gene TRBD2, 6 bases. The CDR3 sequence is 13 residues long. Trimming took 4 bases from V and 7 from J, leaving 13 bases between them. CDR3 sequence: CASSSWRGGTQYF. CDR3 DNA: TGTGCCAGCAGTTCCTGGCGGGGCGGGACCCAGTACTTC.

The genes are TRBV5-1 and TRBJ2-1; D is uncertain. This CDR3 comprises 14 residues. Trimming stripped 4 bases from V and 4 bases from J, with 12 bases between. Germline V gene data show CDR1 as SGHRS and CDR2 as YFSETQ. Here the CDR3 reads CASSPPTRYNEQFF. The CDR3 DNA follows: TGCGCCAGCAGCCCCCCTACGAGATACAATGAGCAGTTCTTC.

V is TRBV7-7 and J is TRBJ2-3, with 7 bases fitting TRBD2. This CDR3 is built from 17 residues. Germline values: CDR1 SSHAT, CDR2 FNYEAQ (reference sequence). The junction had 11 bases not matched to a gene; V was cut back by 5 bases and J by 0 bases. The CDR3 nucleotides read TGTGCCAGCAGCCCCCTGCCAGCGGGGCTCAGCACAGATACGCAGTATTTT. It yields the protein CASSPLPAGLSTDTQYF.

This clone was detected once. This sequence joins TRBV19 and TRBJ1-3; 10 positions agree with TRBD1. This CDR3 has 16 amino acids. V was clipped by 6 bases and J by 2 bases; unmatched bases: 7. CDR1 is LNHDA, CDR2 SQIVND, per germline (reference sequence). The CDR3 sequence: CASSPGTGEAGNTIYF. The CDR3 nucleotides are TGTGCCAGTAGCCCCGGGACAGGGGAAGCTGGAAACACCATATATTTT. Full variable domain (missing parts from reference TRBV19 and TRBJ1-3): DGGITQSPKYLFRKEGQNVTLSCEQNLNHDAMYWYRQDPGQGLRLIYYSQIVNDFQKGDIAEGYSVSREKKESFPLTVTSAQKNPTAFYLCASSPGTGEAGNTIYFGEGSWLTVV.

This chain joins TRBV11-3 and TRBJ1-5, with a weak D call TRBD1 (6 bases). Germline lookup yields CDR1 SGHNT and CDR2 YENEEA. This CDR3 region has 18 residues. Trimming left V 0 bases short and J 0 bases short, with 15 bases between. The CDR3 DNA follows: TGTGCCAGCAGCTTAGAATGGCCGGGAGGGGGTAGCAATCAGCCCCAGCATTTT. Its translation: CASSLEWPGGGSNQPQHF. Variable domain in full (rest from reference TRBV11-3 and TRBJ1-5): EAGVVQSPRYKIIEKKQPVAFWCNPISGHNTLYWYLQNLGQGPELLIRYENEEAVDDSQLPKDRFSAERLKGVDSTLKIQPAELGDSAVYLCASSLEWPGGGSNQPQHFGDGTRLSIL.

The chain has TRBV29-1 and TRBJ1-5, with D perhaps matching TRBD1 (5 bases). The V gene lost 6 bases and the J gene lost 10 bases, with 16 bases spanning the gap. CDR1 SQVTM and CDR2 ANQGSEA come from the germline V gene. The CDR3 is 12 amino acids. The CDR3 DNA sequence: TGCAGCGTCCGGGGGTTCGAAGGACCCCAGCATTTT. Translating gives CSVRGFEGPQHF.

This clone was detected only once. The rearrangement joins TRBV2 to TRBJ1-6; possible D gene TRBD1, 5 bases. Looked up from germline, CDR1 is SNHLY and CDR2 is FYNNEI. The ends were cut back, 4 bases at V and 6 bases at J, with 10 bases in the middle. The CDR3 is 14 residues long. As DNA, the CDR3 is TGTGCCAGCAGTGTGACAGCCTTTAATTCACCCCTCCACTTT. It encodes CASSVTAFNSPLHF.

CDR3 DNA: TGTGCCAGCAGCCCACGGACAGGGGGCAGTGGCTACACCTTC. It translates to CASSPRTGGSGYTF. This chain uses TRBV3-1 (or the pseudogene TRBV3-2) with TRBJ1-2; 11 bases map to TRBD1. This CDR3 contains 14 residues. The V gene's germline CDR1 is LGHDT and CDR2 YNNKEL (reference sequence). J lost 7 bases, V lost 4 bases, and 5 bases had no gene match.

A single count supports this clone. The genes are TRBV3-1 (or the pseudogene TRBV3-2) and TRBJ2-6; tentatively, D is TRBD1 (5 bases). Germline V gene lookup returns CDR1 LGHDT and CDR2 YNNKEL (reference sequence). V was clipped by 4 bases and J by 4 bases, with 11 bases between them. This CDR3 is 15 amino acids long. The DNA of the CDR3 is TGTGCCAGCAGCCGGGGCCCCGACGGGGCCAACGTCCTGACTTTC. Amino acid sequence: CASSRGPDGANVLTF.

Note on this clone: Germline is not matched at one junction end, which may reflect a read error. In nucleotides, the CDR3 is TGTGCCAGCAGCGCCACGGGACAGATCCTTAACTTC. Translation: CASSATGQILNF. J is TRBJ1-2 and V is TRBV7-9; TRBD1 matches 7 bases. Per the germline V gene, CDR1 is SEHNR and CDR2 is FQNEAQ (reference sequence). The CDR3 length is 12 residues.

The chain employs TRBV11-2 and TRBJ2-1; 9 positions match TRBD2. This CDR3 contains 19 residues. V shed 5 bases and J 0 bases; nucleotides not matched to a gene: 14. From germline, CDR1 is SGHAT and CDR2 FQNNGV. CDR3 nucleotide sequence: TGTGCCAGCAGCGCACCCGGGCGGGGGGGAGCGGGCTCCTACAATGAGCAGTTCTTC. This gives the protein CASSAPGRGGAGSYNEQFF.

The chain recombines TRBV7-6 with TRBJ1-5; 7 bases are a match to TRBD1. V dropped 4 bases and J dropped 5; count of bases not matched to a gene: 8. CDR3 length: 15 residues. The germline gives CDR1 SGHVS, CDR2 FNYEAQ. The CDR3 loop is CASSSDRVRDQPQHF. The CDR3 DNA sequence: TGTGCCAGCAGCTCCGACAGGGTTCGCGATCAGCCCCAGCATTTT.

This chain's CDR3 is CASSTTTGGNTQYF. CDR3 nucleotides: TGCGCCAGCAGCACAACAACAGGGGGGAATACGCAGTATTTT. This chain connects TRBV5-1 to TRBJ2-3; the match to TRBD1 covers 8 bases. Germline loops: CDR1 SGHRS, CDR2 YFSETQ. The ends lost 4 bases at V and 7 bases at J; junction bases unmatched: 8. CDR3 length: 14 amino acids.

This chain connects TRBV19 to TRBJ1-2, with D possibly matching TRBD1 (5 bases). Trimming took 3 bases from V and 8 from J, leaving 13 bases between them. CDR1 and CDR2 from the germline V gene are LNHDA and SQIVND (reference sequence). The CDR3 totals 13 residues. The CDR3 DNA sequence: TGTGCCAGTAGTATCTTCAGGGCTCAGGGCTACACCTTC. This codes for CASSIFRAQGYTF. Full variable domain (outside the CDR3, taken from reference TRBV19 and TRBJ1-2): DGGITQSPKYLFRKEGQNVTLSCEQNLNHDAMYWYRQDPGQGLRLIYYSQIVNDFQKGDIAEGYSVSREKKESFPLTVTSAQKNPTAFYLCASSIFRAQGYTFGSGTRLTVV.

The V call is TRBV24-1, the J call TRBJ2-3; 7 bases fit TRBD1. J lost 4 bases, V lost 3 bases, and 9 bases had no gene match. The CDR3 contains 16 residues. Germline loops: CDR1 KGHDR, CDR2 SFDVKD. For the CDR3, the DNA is TGTGCCACCAGTGATACTAGGACAGGAAAGTCAGATACGCAGTATTTT. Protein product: CATSDTRTGKSDTQYF.